The clone carrying this T cell receptor beta chain appeared a few times. This sample is part of a study of blood T cell repertoires in COVID-19. This CDR3 has 11 amino acids. V was pared by 5 bases and J by 4 bases, with 4 bases between. Sequencing was performed with immunoSEQ multiplex PCR; in TCRdb, only in-frame clones are kept and a portion is missing. The table includes roughly 80,000 clones, 82% detected once. The receptor's source is a human donor in a cohort sampled during active COVID-19. This chain links TRBV12-3 or TRBV12-4 with TRBJ2-3, with D unresolved. Material for sequencing was peripheral blood. The CDR3 DNA reads TGTGCCAGCAGTCCCGCAGATACGCAGTATTTT. Translated, it gives CASSPADTQYF.